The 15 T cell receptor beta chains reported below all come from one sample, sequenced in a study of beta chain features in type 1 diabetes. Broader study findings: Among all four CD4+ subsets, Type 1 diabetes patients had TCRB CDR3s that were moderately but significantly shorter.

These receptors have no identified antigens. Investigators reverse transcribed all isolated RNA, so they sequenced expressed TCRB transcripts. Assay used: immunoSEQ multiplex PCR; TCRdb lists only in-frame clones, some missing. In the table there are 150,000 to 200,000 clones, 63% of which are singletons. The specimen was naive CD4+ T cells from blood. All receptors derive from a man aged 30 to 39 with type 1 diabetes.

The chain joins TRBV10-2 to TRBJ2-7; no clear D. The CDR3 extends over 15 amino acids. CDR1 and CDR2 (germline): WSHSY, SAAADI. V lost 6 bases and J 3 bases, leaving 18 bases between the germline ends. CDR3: CASSDVGRNFYEQYF. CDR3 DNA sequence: TGCGCCAGCAGCGACGTAGGACGCAATTTCTACGAGCAGTACTTC.

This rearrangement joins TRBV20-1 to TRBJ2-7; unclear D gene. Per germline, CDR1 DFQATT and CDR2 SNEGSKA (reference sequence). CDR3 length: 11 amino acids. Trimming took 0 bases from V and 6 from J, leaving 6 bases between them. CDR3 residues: CSARDKTEQYF. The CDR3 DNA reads TGCAGTGCTAGAGATAAAACCGAGCAGTACTTC.

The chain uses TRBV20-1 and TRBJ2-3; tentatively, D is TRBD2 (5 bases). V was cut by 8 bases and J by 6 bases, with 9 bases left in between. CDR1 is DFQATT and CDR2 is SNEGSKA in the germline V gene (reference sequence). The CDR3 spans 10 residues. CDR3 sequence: CSPDFDTQYF. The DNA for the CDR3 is TGCAGTCCGGACTTCGATACGCAGTATTTT.

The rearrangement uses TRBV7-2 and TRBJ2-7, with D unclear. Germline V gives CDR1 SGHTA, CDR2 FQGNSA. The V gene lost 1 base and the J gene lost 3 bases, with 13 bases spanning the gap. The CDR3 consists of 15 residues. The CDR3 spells CASSLELVYGYEQYF. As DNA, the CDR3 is TGTGCCAGCAGCTTAGAGTTGGTTTACGGCTACGAGCAGTACTTC.

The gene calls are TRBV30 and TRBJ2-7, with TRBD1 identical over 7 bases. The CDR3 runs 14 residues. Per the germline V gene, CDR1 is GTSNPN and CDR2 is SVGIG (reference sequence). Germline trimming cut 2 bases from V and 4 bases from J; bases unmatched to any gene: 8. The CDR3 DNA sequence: TGTGCCTGGAGTAGGGGGACAGAAACGTACGAGCAGTACTTC. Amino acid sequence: CAWSRGTETYEQYF.

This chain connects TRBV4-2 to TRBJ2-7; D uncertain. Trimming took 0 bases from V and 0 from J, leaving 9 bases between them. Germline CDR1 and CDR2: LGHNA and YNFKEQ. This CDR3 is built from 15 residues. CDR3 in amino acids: CASSQETTSSYEQYF. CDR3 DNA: TGTGCCAGCAGCCAAGAAACCACGAGCTCCTACGAGCAGTACTTC.

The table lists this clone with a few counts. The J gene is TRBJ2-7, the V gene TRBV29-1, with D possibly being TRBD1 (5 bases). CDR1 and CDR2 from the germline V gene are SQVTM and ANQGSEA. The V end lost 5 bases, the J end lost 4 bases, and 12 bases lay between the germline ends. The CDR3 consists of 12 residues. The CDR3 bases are TGCAGCGTTCATGAGCAGGGTTACGAGCAGTACTTC. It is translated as CSVHEQGYEQYF.

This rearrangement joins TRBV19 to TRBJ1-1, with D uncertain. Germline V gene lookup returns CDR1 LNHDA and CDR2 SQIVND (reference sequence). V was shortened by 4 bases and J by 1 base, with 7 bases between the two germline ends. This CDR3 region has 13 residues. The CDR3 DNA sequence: TGTGCCAGTAGTACGGACGGGAACACTGAAGCTTTCTTT. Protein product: CASSTDGNTEAFF.

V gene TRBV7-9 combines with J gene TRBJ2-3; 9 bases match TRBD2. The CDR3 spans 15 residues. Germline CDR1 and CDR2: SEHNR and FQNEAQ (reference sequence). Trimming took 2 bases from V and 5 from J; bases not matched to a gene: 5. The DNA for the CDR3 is TGTGCCAGCAGCTTAAATTCAGCGGGGGGAGATACGCAGTATTTT. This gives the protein CASSLNSAGGDTQYF.

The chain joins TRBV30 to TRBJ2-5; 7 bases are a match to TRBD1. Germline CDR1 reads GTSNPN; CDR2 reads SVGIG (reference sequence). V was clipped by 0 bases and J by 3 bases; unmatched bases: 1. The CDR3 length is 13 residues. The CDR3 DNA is TGTGCCTGGAGTGTAGGGACAGAAGAGACCCAGTACTTC. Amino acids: CAWSVGTEETQYF.

This CDR3 is CASSVQGRQPQHF. In DNA, the CDR3 is TGTGCCAGCAGCGTACAGGGTCGTCAGCCCCAGCATTTT. This chain uses TRBV7-2 with TRBJ1-5; tentatively, D is TRBD1 (6 bases). V dropped 5 bases and J dropped 6 bases, with 11 bases sitting between them. In germline, CDR1 is SGHTA, CDR2 FQGNSA. CDR3 length: 13 residues.

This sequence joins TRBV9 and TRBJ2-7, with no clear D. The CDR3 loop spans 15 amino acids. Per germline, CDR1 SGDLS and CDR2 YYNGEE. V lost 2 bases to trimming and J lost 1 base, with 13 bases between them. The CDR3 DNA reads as TGTGCCAGCAGCGTCCAATCCGGGCCTTCCTACGAGCAGTACTTC. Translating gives CASSVQSGPSYEQYF. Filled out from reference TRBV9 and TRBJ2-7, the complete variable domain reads DSGVTQTPKHLITATGQRVTLRCSPRSGDLSVYWYQQSLDQGLQFLIQYYNGEERAKGNILERFSAQQFPDLHSELNLSSLELGDSALYFCASSVQSGPSYEQYFGPGTRLTVT.

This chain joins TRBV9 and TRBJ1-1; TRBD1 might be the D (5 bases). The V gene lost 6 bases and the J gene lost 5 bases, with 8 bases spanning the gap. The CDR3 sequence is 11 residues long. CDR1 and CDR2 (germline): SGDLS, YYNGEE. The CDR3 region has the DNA TGTGCCAGCACCTCAGGGACTGAAGCTTTCTTT. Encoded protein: CASTSGTEAFF.

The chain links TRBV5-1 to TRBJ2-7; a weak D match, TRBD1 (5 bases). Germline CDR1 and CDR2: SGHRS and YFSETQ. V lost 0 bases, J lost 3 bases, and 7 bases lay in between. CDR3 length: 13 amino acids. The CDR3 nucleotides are TGCGCCAGCAGCTTGGGACAGCACTACGAGCAGTACTTC. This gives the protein CASSLGQHYEQYF.

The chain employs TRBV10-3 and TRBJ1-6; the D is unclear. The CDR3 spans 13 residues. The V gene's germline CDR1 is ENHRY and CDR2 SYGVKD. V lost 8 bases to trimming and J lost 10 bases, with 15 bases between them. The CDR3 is CAIGGQEGSPLHF. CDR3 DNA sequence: TGTGCCATCGGTGGCCAGGAAGGGTCACCCCTCCACTTT.